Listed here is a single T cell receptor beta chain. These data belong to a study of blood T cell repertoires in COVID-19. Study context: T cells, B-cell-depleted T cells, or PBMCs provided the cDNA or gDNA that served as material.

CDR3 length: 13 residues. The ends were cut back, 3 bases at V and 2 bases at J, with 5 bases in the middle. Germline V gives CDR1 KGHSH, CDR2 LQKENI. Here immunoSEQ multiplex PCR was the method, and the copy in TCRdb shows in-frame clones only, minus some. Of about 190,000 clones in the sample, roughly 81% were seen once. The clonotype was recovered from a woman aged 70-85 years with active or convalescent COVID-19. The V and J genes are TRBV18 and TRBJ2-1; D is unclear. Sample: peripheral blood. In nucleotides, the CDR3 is TGTGCCAGCTCACCGGCAGCCTACAATGAGCAGTTCTTC. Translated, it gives CASSPAAYNEQFF. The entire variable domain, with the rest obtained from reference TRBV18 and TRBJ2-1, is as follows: NAGVMQNPRHLVRRRGQEARLRCSPMKGHSHVYWYRQLPEEGLKFMVYLQKENIIDESGMPKERFSAEFPKEGPSILRIQQVVRGDSAAYFCASSPAAYNEQFFGPGTRLTVL.